A single sample gave rise to the 32 T cell receptor beta chains below, sequenced in a study of cytotoxic CD8 clonotypes in ibrutinib-treated CLL. Clones were sequenced by immunoSEQ multiplex PCR, and TCRdb holds only the in-frame ones, with some missing. Of 150,000 or so clones in the sample, 80% are singletons; the top ten hold less than 8.5%. This specimen consisted of PBMCs, obtained after 36 months of ibrutinib treatment. Every receptor here comes from a human donor with chronic lymphocytic leukemia.

The V call is TRBV21-1, the J call TRBJ1-1. TRBV21-1 is a known pseudogene. The CDR3 extends over 15 amino acids. The DNA of the CDR3 is TGTGCCAGCAGCAAAGGTCTAACGGCGAACACTGAAGCTTTCTTT. This translates into CASSKGLTANTEAFF.

This clone has more than one count but fewer than ten. V is TRBV28 and J is TRBJ1-2, with 8 nucleotides matching TRBD1. The CDR3 totals 13 residues. Germline V gene sequence: CDR1 MDHEN, CDR2 SYDVKM. The trim removed 4 bases at V and 3 bases at J, leaving 1 base unmatched. The CDR3 protein is CASSSDRDYGYTF. CDR3 sequence (DNA): TGTGCCAGCAGTTCGGACAGGGACTATGGCTACACCTTC.

The chain is built from TRBV28 and TRBJ1-6; no firm D call. Germline V gene data show CDR1 as MDHEN and CDR2 as SYDVKM. V was cut by 3 bases and J by 9 bases, with 9 bases left in between. This CDR3 region has 13 residues. This chain's CDR3 is CASSFNKGSPLHF. CDR3 DNA: TGTGCCAGCAGTTTTAATAAAGGTTCACCCCTCCACTTT.

The gene calls are TRBV19 and TRBJ2-7; 7 bases fit TRBD1. Unmatched junction bases numbered 9, after V lost 8 bases and J lost 11 bases. Germline V gene lookup returns CDR1 LNHDA and CDR2 SQIVND (reference sequence). The CDR3 extends over 11 amino acids. The CDR3 region has the DNA TGTGCCAGTTCTTACGGACAGGAGAAGTACTTC. Translation: CASSYGQEKYF.

This chain connects TRBV2 to TRBJ2-5; D call uncertain. Trimming removed 4 bases at V and 5 bases at J, with 11 bases between. The CDR3 contains 13 residues. Germline V gene lookup returns CDR1 SNHLY and CDR2 FYNNEI. DNA of the CDR3: TGTGCCAGCAGTGTTCGGTCCAGGGAGACCCAGTACTTC. The encoded protein is CASSVRSRETQYF. Full variable domain (rest looked up from reference TRBV2 and TRBJ2-5): EPEVTQTPSHQVTQMGQEVILRCVPISNHLYFYWYRQILGQKVEFLVSFYNNEISEKSEIFDDQFSVERPDGSNFTLKIRSTKLEDSAMYFCASSVRSRETQYFGPGTRLLVL.

V usage is TRBV25-1 and J usage is TRBJ2-3; unclear D gene. Trimming pared 6 bases from V and 5 bases from J, leaving 15 bases between. Germline V lookup: CDR1 MGHDK, CDR2 SYGVNS. The CDR3 length is 14 residues. The CDR3 DNA reads TGTGCCAGCAGCGAGGTGGAACGTAGAGATACGCAGTATTTT. Translating gives CASSEVERRDTQYF.

This chain links TRBV28 with TRBJ2-6; perhaps D is TRBD1 or TRBD2 (5 bases each). The CDR3 consists of 16 residues. Germline V lookup: CDR1 MDHEN, CDR2 SYDVKM. V lost 5 bases and J 2 bases, leaving 13 bases between the germline ends. CDR3 protein: CASSPRGFAGANVLTF. The CDR3 nucleotides read TGTGCCAGCAGTCCGAGGGGATTTGCTGGGGCCAACGTCCTGACTTTC.

The chain is built from TRBV5-6 and TRBJ1-1; D is uncertain. The CDR3 contains 13 residues. Germline V gives CDR1 SGHDT, CDR2 YYEEEE. Trimming left V 1 base short and J 6 bases short, with 10 bases between. This chain's CDR3 is CASSLLASAEAFF. The DNA for the CDR3 is TGTGCCAGCAGCTTGCTGGCGTCTGCTGAAGCTTTCTTT.

This clone occurred a few times. V gene TRBV5-1 combines with J gene TRBJ1-1, with D maybe TRBD1 (6 bases). The CDR3 contains 14 residues. The V and J ends lost 6 bases and 6 bases respectively, with 18 bases between them. CDR1 and CDR2 from the germline V gene are SGHRS and YFSETQ. In nucleotides, the CDR3 is TGCGCCAGCACAATCCAGGACAGCTCAGCTGAAGCTTTCTTT. It yields the protein CASTIQDSSAEAFF.

This rearrangement joins TRBV5-6 to TRBJ2-7; D may correspond to TRBD1 or TRBD2 (5 bases each). CDR1 is SGHDT, CDR2 YYEEEE, per germline. Trimming shortened V by 0 bases and J by 1 base, and 11 bases separated the two germline ends. CDR3 length equals 15 residues. This CDR3 reads CASSLGGLYSYEQYF. CDR3 nucleotide sequence: TGTGCCAGCAGCTTGGGGGGGTTATATTCCTACGAGCAGTACTTC.

The chain employs TRBV5-1 and TRBJ2-7, with TRBD2 matching over 7 bases. Germline V gives CDR1 SGHRS, CDR2 YFSETQ. Unmatched junction bases numbered 6, after V lost 4 bases and J lost 2 bases. The CDR3 consists of 14 residues. The CDR3, as DNA: TGCGCCAGCAGCCCGGGGGGTATCGCCTACGAGCAGTACTTC. Translated: CASSPGGIAYEQYF. The entire variable domain, with the rest obtained from reference TRBV5-1 and TRBJ2-7, is as follows: KAGVTQTPRYLIKTRGQQVTLSCSPISGHRSVSWYQQTPGQGLQFLFEYFSETQRNKGNFPGRFSGRQFSNSRSEMNVSTLELGDSALYLCASSPGGIAYEQYFGPGTRLTVT.

The chain recombines TRBV15 with TRBJ1-5, with a tentative D call TRBD1 (5 bases). The CDR3 has 15 residues. Trimming cost V 3 bases and J 2 bases, with 11 bases left between them. Germline CDR1 and CDR2: LNHNV and YYDKDF (reference sequence). This CDR3 reads CATSSRGVGNQPQHF. CDR3 nucleotide sequence: TGTGCCACCAGCAGTCGAGGGGTCGGCAATCAGCCCCAGCATTTT.

V is TRBV30 and J is TRBJ2-1, with TRBD2 matching over 8 bases. This CDR3 has 20 amino acids. Germline-derived CDR1 and CDR2 are GTSNPN and SVGIG (reference sequence). With V trimmed by 0 bases and J by 9 bases, 25 bases remained unmatched. CDR3 sequence: CAWSVSGFSGRAYWFGEQFF. The CDR3 nucleotides read TGTGCCTGGAGTGTATCGGGTTTCTCCGGGAGGGCCTACTGGTTCGGTGAGCAGTTCTTC.

The rearrangement links TRBV6-6 to TRBJ2-5; D is possibly TRBD2 (6 bases). V lost 8 bases and J lost 5, with 18 bases in between. The CDR3 extends over 14 amino acids. Germline assignment: CDR1 MNHNY and CDR2 SVGAGI (reference sequence). The CDR3 DNA sequence: TGTGCCAGCGGCCCCCCGGGAGCTGTGGAGACCCAGTACTTC. It translates to CASGPPGAVETQYF.

The chain has TRBV6-5 and TRBJ2-7; D is unresolved. Germline loops: CDR1 MNHEY, CDR2 SVGAGI. The V gene lost 4 bases and the J gene lost 0 bases, with 10 bases spanning the gap. CDR3 length: 14 residues. CDR3 DNA sequence: TGTGCCAGCAGTTGGCGTAGGAGCTCCTACGAGCAGTACTTC. Its protein product is CASSWRRSSYEQYF.

This chain connects TRBV5-4 to TRBJ2-3, with TRBD2 identical over 7 bases. J was trimmed by 2 bases and V by 2 bases; bases with no gene match: 8. This CDR3 spans 16 amino acids. Germline V gene lookup returns CDR1 SGHNT and CDR2 YYREEE (reference sequence). Here the CDR3 DNA reads TGTGCCAGCAGCTTAGGGCTAGCGGAGACCACAGATACGCAGTATTTT. Translating gives CASSLGLAETTDTQYF.

Only a few counts were recorded for this clone. The chain combines TRBV27 with TRBJ2-7, with a possible D match to TRBD2 (6 bases). V lost 6 bases and J 2 bases, leaving 11 bases between the germline ends. The CDR3 spans 13 residues. Looked up from germline, CDR1 is MNHEY and CDR2 is SMNVEV (reference sequence). DNA of the CDR3: TGTGCCAGCAGCTTCGGGGGTACCTACGAGCAGTACTTC. It specifies CASSFGGTYEQYF.

This chain uses TRBV6-6 with TRBJ2-5; D unclear. CDR3 length equals 13 residues. The germline V gene encodes CDR1 MNHNY and CDR2 SVGAGI (reference sequence). V lost 6 bases and J lost 5, with 13 bases in between. CDR3 nucleotide sequence: TGTGCCAGCAGACCGTCGGTGGTGGAGACCCAGTACTTC. It codes for CASRPSVVETQYF.

V and J are TRBV15 and TRBJ2-1; the match to TRBD2 covers 8 bases. The CDR3 contains 15 residues. Germline V gene sequence: CDR1 LNHNV, CDR2 YYDKDF (reference sequence). The junction had 11 bases not matched to a gene; V was cut back by 9 bases and J by 4 bases. This CDR3 reads CATSNGGALYNEQFF. CDR3 DNA: TGTGCCACTTCGAACGGGGGGGCTTTGTACAATGAGCAGTTCTTC.

This chain uses TRBV2 with TRBJ2-1; D may be TRBD2 (5 bases). The CDR3 runs 17 residues. V was shortened by 3 bases and J by 7 bases, with 22 bases between the two germline ends. CDR1 SNHLY and CDR2 FYNNEI come from the germline V gene. The CDR3 sequence: CASSEARLAILGNEQFF. CDR3 sequence (DNA): TGTGCCAGCAGTGAGGCCCGGCTAGCTATCCTGGGGAATGAGCAGTTCTTC.

The V and J genes are TRBV2 and TRBJ2-3, with 12 bases fitting TRBD2. V lost 3 bases, J lost 2 bases, and 12 bases stayed unmatched. This CDR3 is 19 amino acids long. The germline V gene encodes CDR1 SNHLY and CDR2 FYNNEI. As DNA, the CDR3 is TGTGCCAGCAGTGACGGACTAGCGGGACGATCCTATTCCACAGATACGCAGTATTTT. Translating gives CASSDGLAGRSYSTDTQYF. The entire variable domain, with the rest obtained from reference TRBV2 and TRBJ2-3, is as follows: EPEVTQTPSHQVTQMGQEVILRCVPISNHLYFYWYRQILGQKVEFLVSFYNNEISEKSEIFDDQFSVERPDGSNFTLKIRSTKLEDSAMYFCASSDGLAGRSYSTDTQYFGPGTRLTVL.

The count of this clone is one. This sample also contains other DNA sequences that code for the same CDR3. The chain carries TRBV5-1 and TRBJ2-3; D remains ambiguous. Per germline, CDR1 SGHRS and CDR2 YFSETQ. This CDR3 is built from 11 residues. V was cut by 2 bases and J by 3 bases, with 1 base left in between. CDR3 sequence reads: CASSFTDTQYF. In nucleotides, the CDR3 is TGCGCCAGCAGCTTTACAGATACGCAGTATTTT.

J is TRBJ1-6 and V is TRBV15, with D possibly matching TRBD1 (6 bases). Per germline, CDR1 LNHNV and CDR2 YYDKDF (reference sequence). V was cut by 3 bases and J by 7 bases, with 13 bases left in between. The CDR3 extends over 15 amino acids. The CDR3 DNA follows: TGTGCCACCAGCAGGGGGCGGGACACAAATTCACCCCTCCACTTT. As protein: CATSRGRDTNSPLHF.

V and J are TRBV6-4 and TRBJ2-7; TRBD2 matches at 9 bases. Germline values: CDR1 MRHNA, CDR2 SNTAGT. The V gene end was trimmed by 3 bases and the J gene end by 2 bases; junction bases not matched to a gene: 11. CDR3 size: 17 residues. CDR3 bases: TGTGCCAGCAGTGAACCTTCCCGCCTAGCGGGAACCTACGAGCAGTACTTC. It is translated as CASSEPSRLAGTYEQYF.

The V and J genes are TRBV18 and TRBJ1-3; TRBD1 might be the D (5 bases). The CDR3 sequence is 15 residues long. V lost 6 bases and J 0 bases, leaving 12 bases between the germline ends. Germline loops: CDR1 KGHSH, CDR2 LQKENI. The CDR3 sequence is CASSQAGHSGNTIYF. The CDR3 DNA follows: TGTGCCAGCTCCCAGGCGGGGCACTCTGGAAACACCATATATTTT.

The chain uses TRBV10-3 and TRBJ2-5; D gene unclear. Germline-derived CDR1 and CDR2 are ENHRY and SYGVKD. The CDR3 sequence is 13 residues long. V was clipped by 6 bases and J by 5 bases, with 13 bases between them. CDR3 sequence reads: CAISERTWETQYF. The CDR3 DNA reads TGTGCCATCAGCGAAAGGACCTGGGAGACCCAGTACTTC.

This chain uses TRBV28 with TRBJ2-7, with D tentatively TRBD1 (6 bases). V lost 6 bases, J lost 3 bases, and 12 bases lay in between. Germline V gives CDR1 MDHEN, CDR2 SYDVKM. This CDR3 has 13 residues. The CDR3, as DNA: TGTGCCAGCAGACGCAGGGGTTTCTACGAGCAGTACTTC. Protein product: CASRRRGFYEQYF.

This chain joins TRBV7-8 and TRBJ2-1, with a possible D match to TRBD1 (6 bases). The germline V and J ends were trimmed by 2 bases and 9 bases, with 17 bases remaining between them. The CDR3 loop spans 15 amino acids. The germline V gene encodes CDR1 SGHVS and CDR2 FQNEAQ. This CDR3 reads CASSLHNRAVGEQFF. The CDR3 nucleotides are TGTGCCAGCAGCTTACATAACAGGGCCGTGGGTGAGCAGTTCTTC.

The chain links TRBV6-6 to TRBJ2-3, with D perhaps TRBD2 (6 bases). V was cut by 6 bases and J by 2 bases, with 12 bases left in between. Germline V gene sequence: CDR1 MNHNY, CDR2 SVGAGI (reference sequence). The CDR3 is 14 residues long. The CDR3 coding sequence is TGTGCCAGCAGCTCCGGGACTGACACAGATACGCAGTATTTT. This encodes CASSSGTDTDTQYF.

The V gene is TRBV6-1, the J gene TRBJ2-6; TRBD2 matches 7 bases. V gave up 2 bases and J gave up 4 bases; unmatched junction bases: 8. Germline assignment: CDR1 MNHNS and CDR2 SASEGT. The CDR3 length is 17 residues. CDR3 DNA: TGTGCCAGCAGTGAAAGGACGGGGGGATCAGGGGCCAACGTCCTGACTTTC. Amino acids: CASSERTGGSGANVLTF.

The V and J genes are TRBV6-1 and TRBJ1-2; D is undetermined. Germline-derived CDR1 and CDR2 are MNHNS and SASEGT. The V gene lost 3 bases and the J gene lost 4 bases, with 3 bases spanning the gap. This CDR3 has 11 residues. This CDR3 reads CASSDAYGYTF. In DNA, the CDR3 is TGTGCCAGCAGTGACGCCTATGGCTACACCTTC.

The V call is TRBV4-1, the J call TRBJ2-7; unclear D gene. From germline, CDR1 is MGHRA and CDR2 YSYEKL. The CDR3 has 16 amino acids. Trimming pared 0 bases from V and 0 bases from J, leaving 12 bases between. This chain's CDR3 is CASSQDAVPSSYEQYF. DNA for the CDR3: TGCGCCAGCAGCCAAGATGCGGTACCGAGCTCCTACGAGCAGTACTTC.